These 16 T cell receptor beta chains share one sample of origin, sequenced in a study of CD8 T cells in Susac syndrome. Random hexamers served to reverse transcribe about 0.5 to 1 ug RNA. TCRdb itself ran the immunoSEQ multiplex PCR reads through MiXCR, one entry per CDR3 protein. The repertoire holds some 120,000 distinct CDR3 sequences, less than 95% seen once, with 0.12% in the top ten. The specimen was CD8+ T cells from PBMCs. The receptors come from a human donor in good health.

The CDR3 is CASSLSVTGELFF. CDR3 nucleotides: TGTGCCAGCAGTTTGTCGGTCACCGGGGAGCTGTTTTTT. The V call is TRBV12-3 or TRBV12-4, the J call TRBJ2-2; D gene unclear. CDR3 length: 13 residues. V was clipped by 3 bases and J by 4 bases, with 6 bases between them.

The V gene is TRBV7-2, the J gene TRBJ2-2; tentatively, D is TRBD1 (6 bases). Germline V CDR1 and CDR2: SGHTA, FQGNSA. CDR3 length: 18 residues. V lost 1 base, J lost 8 bases, and 23 bases lay in between. In DNA, the CDR3 is TGTGCCAGCAGCTTAGAAGCTGTCTCGTTCAGGGGTACTGGGGAGCTGTTTTTT. It specifies CASSLEAVSFRGTGELFF.

The CDR3 DNA sequence: TGCAGTGCTATAACAGATGATCAGCCCCAGCATTTT. Translating gives CSAITDDQPQHF. The gene calls are TRBV20-1 and TRBJ1-5; D not certain. The CDR3 consists of 12 residues. The ends were cut back, 4 bases at V and 5 bases at J, with 9 bases in the middle. Germline V gives CDR1 DFQATT, CDR2 SNEGSKA (reference sequence).

The rearrangement joins TRBV28 to TRBJ1-3, with D perhaps matching TRBD1 (6 bases). The V gene's germline CDR1 is MDHEN and CDR2 SYDVKM. The CDR3 is 17 amino acids. Trimming stripped 3 bases from V and 4 bases from J, with 19 bases between. The chain's CDR3 is CASSLDTQGAWGNTIYF. CDR3 nucleotides: TGTGCCAGCAGTTTGGATACACAGGGTGCTTGGGGAAACACCATATATTTT.

The chain joins TRBV7-3 to TRBJ2-5, with 9 bases that match TRBD2. This CDR3 spans 16 amino acids. Germline V CDR1 and CDR2: SGHTA, FQGTGA. The trim removed 9 bases at V and 2 bases at J, leaving 13 bases unmatched. CDR3 residues: CASSPQGAGGQETQYF. In DNA, the CDR3 is TGTGCCAGTAGCCCCCAGGGAGCGGGAGGTCAAGAGACCCAGTACTTC.

The genes are TRBV19 and TRBJ2-6; D not resolved. Looked up from germline, CDR1 is LNHDA and CDR2 is SQIVND (reference sequence). This CDR3 is 16 amino acids long. V was cut by 4 bases and J by 2 bases, with 12 bases left in between. The CDR3 reads CASSSEGFAGANVLTF. CDR3 coding DNA: TGTGCCAGTAGTAGTGAAGGGTTCGCTGGGGCCAACGTCCTGACTTTC.

The chain has TRBV5-1 and TRBJ2-2; no firm D call. V was clipped by 6 bases and J by 5 bases, with 14 bases between them. The CDR3 totals 14 residues. From germline, CDR1 is SGHRS and CDR2 YFSETQ. The CDR3 region has the DNA TGCGCCAGCACGTACAGAGAAATTACCGGGGAGCTGTTTTTT. Protein: CASTYREITGELFF. Using reference TRBV5-1 and TRBJ2-2 for the parts outside the CDR3, the full variable domain is KAGVTQTPRYLIKTRGQQVTLSCSPISGHRSVSWYQQTPGQGLQFLFEYFSETQRNKGNFPGRFSGRQFSNSRSEMNVSTLELGDSALYLCASTYREITGELFFGEGSRLTVL.

This sequence joins TRBV27 and TRBJ1-6; D ambiguous. Germline V gene sequence: CDR1 MNHEY, CDR2 SMNVEV (reference sequence). The ends were cut back, 3 bases at V and 8 bases at J, with 5 bases in the middle. The CDR3 is made up of 12 amino acids. The CDR3, as DNA: TGTGCCAGCAGTTTTTCGGATTCACCCCTCCACTTT. It yields the protein CASSFSDSPLHF.

The CDR3 loop is CASSLAPGAPGADTQYF. Written as DNA, the CDR3 is TGCGCCAGCAGCTTGGCCCCAGGGGCACCCGGCGCAGATACGCAGTATTTT. This chain links TRBV5-1 with TRBJ2-3; possible D gene TRBD1, 6 bases. V gave up 0 bases and J gave up 4 bases, with 18 bases separating them. The germline CDR1 and CDR2 sequences are SGHRS and YFSETQ. The length of the CDR3 is 17 residues.

This rearrangement joins TRBV9 to TRBJ1-2; 8 bases line up with TRBD1. The CDR3 loop spans 11 amino acids. J gave up 8 bases and V 6 bases, and 3 bases lay outside the gene matches. Germline V CDR1 and CDR2: SGDLS, YYNGEE. The CDR3 nucleotides read TGTGCCAGCAACGACAGGGGAGGCTACACCTTC. The encoded protein is CASNDRGGYTF.

The chain joins TRBV5-6 to TRBJ2-7; 7 bases match TRBD2. This CDR3 has 14 amino acids. Germline CDR1 SGHDT, CDR2 YYEEEE. The J segment lost 2 bases and the V segment lost 1 base, leaving 3 bases of the junction unmatched. CDR3 DNA: TGTGCCAGCAGCTTGAGGGGACTAACCTACGAGCAGTACTTC. It codes for CASSLRGLTYEQYF.

J is TRBJ1-1 and V is TRBV10-3, with D tentatively TRBD1 (6 bases). V shed 5 bases and J shed 0 bases, with 13 bases lying between them. The CDR3 totals 15 residues. The germline gives CDR1 ENHRY, CDR2 SYGVKD. The CDR3 nucleotides are TGTGCCATCAGTCCTTGGACAGATATGAACACTGAAGCTTTCTTT. Translating gives CAISPWTDMNTEAFF.

About this clonotype: A read error may produce the germline difference seen at one junction end. The chain carries TRBV5-5 and TRBJ1-1; D is unresolved. CDR3 length: 15 amino acids. Germline CDR1 is SGHKS and CDR2 is YYEKEE (reference sequence). The CDR3 DNA reads as TGTGCCGGCAGCAGCTTGGCAAGCCGGGATCAAGAAGCTTTCTTT. Its protein product is CAGSSLASRDQEAFF.

The chain has TRBV19 and TRBJ2-1; D is perhaps TRBD2 (6 bases). CDR3 length equals 16 residues. CDR1 and CDR2 from the germline V gene are LNHDA and SQIVND (reference sequence). Trimming removed 6 bases from V and 0 bases from J, with 15 bases in between. CDR3 sequence: CASRLRAGSSYNEQFF. The CDR3 region has the DNA TGTGCCAGTAGACTTAGGGCCGGGAGCTCCTACAATGAGCAGTTCTTC.

This clonotype has only one observation. In DNA form, the CDR3 reads TGTGCCAGTAGTATAGGGACAACGAACACTGAAGCTTTCTTT. Protein: CASSIGTTNTEAFF. This sequence joins TRBV19 and TRBJ1-1; TRBD1 might be the D (5 bases). This CDR3 comprises 14 residues. Germline V gene lookup returns CDR1 LNHDA and CDR2 SQIVND (reference sequence). With 1 base removed from V and 1 base from J, the gap between germline ends came to 7 bases.

This clonotype was counted between two and nine times. The V call is TRBV2, the J call TRBJ2-7, with a tentative D call TRBD1 (6 bases). The CDR3 has 15 residues. Deletions cut 4 bases from V and 0 bases from J, with 13 bases between. Germline-derived CDR1 and CDR2 are SNHLY and FYNNEI. The CDR3 DNA reads as TGTGCCAGCAGTGGGGGGACACTGAGCTCCTACGAGCAGTACTTC. It codes for CASSGGTLSSYEQYF. Full variable domain (remainder filled in from reference TRBV2 and TRBJ2-7): EPEVTQTPSHQVTQMGQEVILRCVPISNHLYFYWYRQILGQKVEFLVSFYNNEISEKSEIFDDQFSVERPDGSNFTLKIRSTKLEDSAMYFCASSGGTLSSYEQYFGPGTRLTVT.